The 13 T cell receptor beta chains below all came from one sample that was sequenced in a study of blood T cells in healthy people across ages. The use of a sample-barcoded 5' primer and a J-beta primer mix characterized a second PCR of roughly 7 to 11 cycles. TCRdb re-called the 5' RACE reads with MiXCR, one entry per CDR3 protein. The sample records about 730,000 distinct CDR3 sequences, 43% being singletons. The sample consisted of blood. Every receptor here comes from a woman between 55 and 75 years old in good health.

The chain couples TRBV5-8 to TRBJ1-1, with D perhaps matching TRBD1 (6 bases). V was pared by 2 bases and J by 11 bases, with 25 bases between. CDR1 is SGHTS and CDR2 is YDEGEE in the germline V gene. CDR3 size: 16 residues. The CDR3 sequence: CASSFLRTNGGHAAFF. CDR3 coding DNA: TGTGCCAGCAGCTTTTTACGTACTAATGGGGGACACGCGGCTTTCTTT.

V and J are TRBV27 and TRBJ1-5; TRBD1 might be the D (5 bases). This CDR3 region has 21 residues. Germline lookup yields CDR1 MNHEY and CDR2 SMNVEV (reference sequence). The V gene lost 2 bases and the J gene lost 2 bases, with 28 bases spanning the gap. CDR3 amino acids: CASSLTALVGLAGGGNQPQHF. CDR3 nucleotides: TGTGCCAGCAGTTTAACAGCTTTGGTGGGCCTCGCGGGGGGTGGCAATCAGCCCCAGCATTTT.

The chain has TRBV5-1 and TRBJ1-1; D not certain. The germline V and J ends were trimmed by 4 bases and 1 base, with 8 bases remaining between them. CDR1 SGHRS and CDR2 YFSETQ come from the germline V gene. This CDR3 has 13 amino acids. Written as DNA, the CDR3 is TGCGCCAGCAGCCAGATGGGGAACACTGAAGCTTTCTTT. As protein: CASSQMGNTEAFF. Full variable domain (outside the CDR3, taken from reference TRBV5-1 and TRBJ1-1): KAGVTQTPRYLIKTRGQQVTLSCSPISGHRSVSWYQQTPGQGLQFLFEYFSETQRNKGNFPGRFSGRQFSNSRSEMNVSTLELGDSALYLCASSQMGNTEAFFGQGTRLTVV.

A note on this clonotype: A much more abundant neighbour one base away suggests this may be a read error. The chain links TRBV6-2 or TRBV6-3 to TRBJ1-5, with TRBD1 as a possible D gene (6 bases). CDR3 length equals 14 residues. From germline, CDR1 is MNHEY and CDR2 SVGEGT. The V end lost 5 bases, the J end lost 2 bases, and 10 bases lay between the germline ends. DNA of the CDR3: TGTGCCAGCAGTAAACAGGGAGGCAATCAGCCCCAGCATTTT. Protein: CASSKQGGNQPQHF.

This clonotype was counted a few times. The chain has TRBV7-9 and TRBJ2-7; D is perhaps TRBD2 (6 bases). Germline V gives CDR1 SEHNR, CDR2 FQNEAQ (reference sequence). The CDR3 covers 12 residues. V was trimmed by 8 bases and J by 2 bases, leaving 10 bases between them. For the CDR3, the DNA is TGTGCCAGCGCGGCGGGAACCTACGAGCAGTACTTC. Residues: CASAAGTYEQYF.

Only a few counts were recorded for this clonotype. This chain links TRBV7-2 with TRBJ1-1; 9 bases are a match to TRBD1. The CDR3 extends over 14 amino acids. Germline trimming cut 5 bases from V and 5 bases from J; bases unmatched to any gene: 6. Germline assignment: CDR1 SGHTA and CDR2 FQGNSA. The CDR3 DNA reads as TGTGCCAGCAGCCGGGACAGGGAATATACTGAAGCTTTCTTT. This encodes CASSRDREYTEAFF.

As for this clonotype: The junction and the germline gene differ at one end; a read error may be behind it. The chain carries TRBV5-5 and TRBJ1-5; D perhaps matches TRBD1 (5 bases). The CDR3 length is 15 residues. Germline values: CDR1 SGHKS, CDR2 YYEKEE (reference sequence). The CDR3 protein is CASRTGPGSSQPQHF. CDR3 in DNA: TGTGCCAGCAGGACGGGCCCAGGGAGCAGTCAGCCCCAGCATTTT.

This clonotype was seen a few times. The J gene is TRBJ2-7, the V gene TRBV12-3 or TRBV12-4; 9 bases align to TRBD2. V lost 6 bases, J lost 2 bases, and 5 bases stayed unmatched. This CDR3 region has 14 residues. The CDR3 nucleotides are TGTGCCAGCAGACCTGGCGGGGGGGCCTACGAGCAGTACTTC. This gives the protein CASRPGGGAYEQYF.

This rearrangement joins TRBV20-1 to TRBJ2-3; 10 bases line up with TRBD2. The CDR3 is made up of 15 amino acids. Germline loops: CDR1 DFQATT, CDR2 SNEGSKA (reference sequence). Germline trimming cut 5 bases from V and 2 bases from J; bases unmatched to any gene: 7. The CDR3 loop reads CSAPRTSGTTDTQYF. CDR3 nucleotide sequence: TGCAGTGCTCCCAGGACTAGCGGTACCACAGATACGCAGTATTTT.

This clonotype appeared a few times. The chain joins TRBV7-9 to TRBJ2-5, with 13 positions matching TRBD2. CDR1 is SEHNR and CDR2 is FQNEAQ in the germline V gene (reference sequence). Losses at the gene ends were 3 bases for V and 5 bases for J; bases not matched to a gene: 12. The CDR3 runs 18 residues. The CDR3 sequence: CASSFGWTSGGQRETQYF. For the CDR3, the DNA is TGTGCCAGCAGCTTTGGGTGGACTAGCGGGGGTCAGCGGGAGACCCAGTACTTC. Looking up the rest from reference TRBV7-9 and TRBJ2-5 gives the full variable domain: DTGVSQNPRHKITKRGQNVTFRCDPISEHNRLYWYRQTLGQGPEFLTYFQNEAQLEKSRLLSDRFSAERPKGSFSTLEIQRTEQGDSAMYLCASSFGWTSGGQRETQYFGPGTRLLVL.

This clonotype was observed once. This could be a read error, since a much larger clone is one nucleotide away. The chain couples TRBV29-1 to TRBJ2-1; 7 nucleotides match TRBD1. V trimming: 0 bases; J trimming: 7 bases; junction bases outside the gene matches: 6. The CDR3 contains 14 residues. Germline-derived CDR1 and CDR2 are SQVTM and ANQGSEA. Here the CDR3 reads CSVEETGNVNEQFF. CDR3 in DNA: TGCAGCGTTGAAGAGACAGGGAATGTTAATGAGCAGTTCTTC.

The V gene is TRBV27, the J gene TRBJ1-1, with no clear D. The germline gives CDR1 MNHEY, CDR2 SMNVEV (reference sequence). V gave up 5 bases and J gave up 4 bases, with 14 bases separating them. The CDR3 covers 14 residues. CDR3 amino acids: CASSTPGGITEAFF. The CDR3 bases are TGTGCCAGCAGTACACCCGGAGGGATCACTGAAGCTTTCTTT.

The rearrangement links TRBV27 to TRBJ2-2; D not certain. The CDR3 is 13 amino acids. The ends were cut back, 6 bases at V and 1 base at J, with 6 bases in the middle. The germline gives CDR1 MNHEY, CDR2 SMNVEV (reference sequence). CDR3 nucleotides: TGTGCCAGCAGACCCCAGAACACCGGGGAGCTGTTTTTT. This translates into CASRPQNTGELFF.